This TCR beta chain was recovered during a study of blood T cell repertoires in COVID-19. Study summary: PBMCs, B-cell-depleted T cells, or T cells provided the cDNA or gDNA that made up the material.

TCRdb's table, derived via immunoSEQ multiplex PCR, lists solely in-frame clones and lacks some. Of more than 250,000 clones in the sample, around 82% were seen once. In germline, CDR1 is ENHRY, CDR2 SYGVKD. This CDR3 contains 15 residues. V was trimmed by 6 bases and J by 0 bases, leaving 14 bases between them. The chain uses TRBV10-3 and TRBJ1-2; tentatively, D is TRBD1 (6 bases). The TCR was taken from a woman between 50 and 59 years old with acute or convalescent COVID-19. Sequencing was carried out using peripheral blood. CDR3 sequence reads: CAIRVRDTPNYGYTF. The CDR3 DNA is TGTGCCATCAGAGTCCGGGACACTCCTAACTATGGCTACACCTTC.